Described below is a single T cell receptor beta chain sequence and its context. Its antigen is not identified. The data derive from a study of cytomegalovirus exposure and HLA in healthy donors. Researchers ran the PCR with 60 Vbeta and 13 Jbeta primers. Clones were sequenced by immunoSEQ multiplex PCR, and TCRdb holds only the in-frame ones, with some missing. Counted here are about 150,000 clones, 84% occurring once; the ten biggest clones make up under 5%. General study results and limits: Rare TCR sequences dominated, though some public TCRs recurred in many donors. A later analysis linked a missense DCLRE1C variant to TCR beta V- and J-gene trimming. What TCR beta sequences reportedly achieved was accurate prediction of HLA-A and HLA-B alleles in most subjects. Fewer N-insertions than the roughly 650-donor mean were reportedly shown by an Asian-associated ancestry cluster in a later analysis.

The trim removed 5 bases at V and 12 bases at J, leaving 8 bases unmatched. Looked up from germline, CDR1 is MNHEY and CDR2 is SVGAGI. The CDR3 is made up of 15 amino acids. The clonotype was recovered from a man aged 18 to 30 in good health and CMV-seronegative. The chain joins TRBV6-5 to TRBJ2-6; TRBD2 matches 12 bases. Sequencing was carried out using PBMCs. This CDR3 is CASSPPSGGAGVLTF. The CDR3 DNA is TGTGCCAGCAGTCCACCTAGCGGGGGGGCAGGCGTCCTGACTTTC.